Listed here are 3 T cell receptor beta chains from one sample, sequenced in a study of blood T cell repertoires in COVID-19. Method: immunoSEQ multiplex PCR; TCRdb's copy keeps in-frame clones and lacks some. The sample has under 150,000 clones, approximately 80% seen once; the top ten hold 5% to 7.5%. The sequencing sample was made of peripheral blood. Receptors were obtained from a human donor in a cohort sampled during active COVID-19.

This CDR3 is CASSWTTGSNTEAFF. The CDR3 nucleotides read TGTGCCAGCAGCTGGACGACAGGGTCGAACACTGAAGCTTTCTTT. The gene calls are TRBV5-5 and TRBJ1-1; TRBD1 matches at 7 bases. The length of the CDR3 is 15 residues. The germline CDR1 and CDR2 sequences are SGHKS and YYEKEE (reference sequence). V was pared by 3 bases and J by 1 base, with 6 bases of the junction left unmatched.

This clone was seen once. The chain combines TRBV6-5 with TRBJ2-3; 9 nucleotides match TRBD2. The germline V gene encodes CDR1 MNHEY and CDR2 SVGAGI. V lost 6 bases and J lost 2; bases outside the gene matches: 6. CDR3 size: 15 residues. CDR3 region: CASRFLAGNTDTQYF. The CDR3 DNA reads as TGTGCCAGCAGATTCCTAGCGGGGAACACAGATACGCAGTATTTT.

V usage is TRBV7-2 and J usage is TRBJ2-3, with 8 bases fitting TRBD1. CDR1 and CDR2 (germline): SGHTA, FQGNSA. The trim removed 5 bases at V and 3 bases at J, leaving 10 bases unmatched. The CDR3 has 16 residues. The CDR3 DNA follows: TGTGCCAGCAGCACAGAAGCAGGGGGCAAAACAGATACGCAGTATTTT. Its protein is CASSTEAGGKTDTQYF.